This T cell receptor (beta chain) was identified in a study of early T cells in non-severe SARS-CoV-2 infection. Across the whole study: Unpaired chains resulted from sequencing bulk RNA of unsorted whole blood.

Attachment of unique molecular identifiers to individual cDNA molecules was performed. TCRdb independently ran MiXCR on the 5' RACE reads; one entry per CDR3 protein. This sample has 29,000 or so distinct CDR3 sequences, with approximately 5.4% found just once. This clonotype was recorded many times. V was pared by 1 base and J by 4 bases, with 11 bases between. Germline CDR1 and CDR2: LGHDT and YNNKEL (reference sequence). CDR3 length: 16 amino acids. The sequence came from an adult who was a healthcare worker with PCR-confirmed SARS-CoV-2 infection or an uninfected control (not recorded which). The chain carries TRBV3-1 and TRBJ1-6; D is ambiguous. Sequencing was performed on whole blood. CDR3 sequence (DNA): TGTGCCAGCAGCCAAGTTTCAGGCGGATATAATTCACCCCTCCACTTT. It codes for CASSQVSGGYNSPLHF.